These 11 T cell receptor beta chains were all obtained from the same sample, sequenced in a study of shared clonotypes between healthy human individuals. Some clones are missing from TCRdb's copy, which holds only in-frame ones; the method was immunoSEQ multiplex PCR. The table records some 2 million clones, 85% to 95% of them present only once. Specimen: naive CD4+ T cells sorted from blood. As to subset: CD45RA+ positively selected. The receptors derive from a man younger than 30 in good health.

Details on this clone: Other nucleotide sequences in the sample specify the same CDR3. This rearrangement joins TRBV9 to TRBJ2-7, with D unresolved. This CDR3 region has 14 residues. With 0 bases removed from V and 0 bases from J, the gap between germline ends came to 7 bases. Germline V gene data show CDR1 as SGDLS and CDR2 as YYNGEE. The CDR3 loop is CASSVDGSSYEQYF. The CDR3 region has the DNA TGTGCCAGCAGCGTAGATGGAAGCTCCTACGAGCAGTACTTC.

The chain employs TRBV4-3 and TRBJ2-7; D possibly matches TRBD1 or TRBD2 (6 bases each). V was cut by 1 base and J by 4 bases, with 14 bases left in between. Germline V gene data show CDR1 as LGHNA and CDR2 as YSLEER. This CDR3 has 15 residues. This CDR3 reads CASSQVWGAGYEQYF. CDR3 nucleotides: TGCGCCAGCAGCCAAGTTTGGGGGGCGGGTTACGAGCAGTACTTC.

Concerning this clone itself: Other DNA sequences in the sample encode the same CDR3. The chain has TRBV9 and TRBJ2-3, with 12 bases matching TRBD2. CDR3 length equals 15 residues. Unmatched junction bases numbered 2, after V lost 0 bases and J lost 6 bases. CDR1 and CDR2 (germline): SGDLS, YYNGEE. In DNA, the CDR3 is TGTGCCAGCAGCGTAGACACTAGCGGGAGGGATACGCAGTATTTT. As protein: CASSVDTSGRDTQYF.

J is TRBJ1-1 and V is TRBV7-9; D ambiguous. The CDR3 is 15 amino acids. The germline V gene has CDR1 SEHNR and CDR2 FQNEAQ (reference sequence). V lost 2 bases and J 2 bases, leaving 12 bases between the germline ends. As DNA, the CDR3 is TGTGCCAGCAGCTTAAGCGGCAGGCGAAACACTGAAGCTTTCTTT. This sequence encodes CASSLSGRRNTEAFF.

This rearrangement joins TRBV11-3 to TRBJ1-2; D unresolved. Trimming shortened V by 3 bases and J by 4 bases, and 3 bases separated the two germline ends. Per germline, CDR1 SGHNT and CDR2 YENEEA. The CDR3 is made up of 11 amino acids. The CDR3 coding sequence is TGTGCCAGCAGCTTCCTCTATGGCTACACCTTC. This encodes CASSFLYGYTF.

This chain links TRBV30 with TRBJ2-5; TRBD1 matches at 11 bases. The germline V gene encodes CDR1 GTSNPN and CDR2 SVGIG (reference sequence). The CDR3 extends over 13 amino acids. J was trimmed by 4 bases and V by 5 bases; bases with no gene match: 3. This CDR3 is CAWEGTGGETQYF. The CDR3 coding sequence is TGTGCCTGGGAGGGGACAGGGGGAGAGACCCAGTACTTC.

This clone was detected once. Distinct nucleotide sequences in the sample also encode this CDR3. The CDR3 nucleotides read TGTGCCTGGAGTGGGCAGGGAGGGGAAAAACTGTTTTTT. Its translation: CAWSGQGGEKLFF. V usage is TRBV30 and J usage is TRBJ1-4; TRBD1 might be the D (5 bases). The CDR3 loop spans 13 amino acids. Trimming pared 1 base from V and 8 bases from J, leaving 11 bases between. Germline assignment: CDR1 GTSNPN and CDR2 SVGIG (reference sequence).

The chain is built from TRBV19 and TRBJ2-7; 11 bases line up with TRBD2. The V gene's germline CDR1 is LNHDA and CDR2 SQIVND (reference sequence). The CDR3 contains 15 residues. V gave up 5 bases and J gave up 3 bases; unmatched junction bases: 6. CDR3 nucleotide sequence: TGTGCCAGTAGTCCGCGACTAGCGGGGCTCTACGAGCAGTACTTC. This sequence encodes CASSPRLAGLYEQYF.

The genes are TRBV12-5 and TRBJ1-5; D is unclear. CDR1 and CDR2 (germline): LGHNT, FRNRAP. V lost 1 base and J 4 bases, leaving 8 bases between the germline ends. The CDR3 has 14 residues. The CDR3: CASGLGSKNQPQHF. In nucleotides, the CDR3 is TGTGCTAGTGGTTTGGGAAGTAAGAATCAGCCCCAGCATTTT. Looking up the rest from reference TRBV12-5 and TRBJ1-5 gives the full variable domain: DARVTQTPRHKVTEMGQEVTMRCQPILGHNTVFWYRQTMMQGLELLAYFRNRAPLDDSGMPKDRFSAEMPDATLATLKIQPSEPRDSAVYFCASGLGSKNQPQHFGDGTRLSIL.

The chain combines TRBV5-1 with TRBJ1-1; 9 bases align to TRBD1. This CDR3 is 15 amino acids long. With 4 bases clipped from V and 6 bases from J, the junction kept 10 bases outside the gene matches. Germline V gene sequence: CDR1 SGHRS, CDR2 YFSETQ. CDR3 loop: CASSRDRDRVAEAFF. The CDR3 DNA reads TGCGCCAGCAGCCGAGACCGGGACAGGGTGGCTGAAGCTTTCTTT.

The chain is built from TRBV20-1 and TRBJ2-7; D perhaps matches TRBD2 (5 bases). V lost 3 bases, J lost 7 bases, and 7 bases lay in between. The CDR3 totals 10 residues. Germline assignment: CDR1 DFQATT and CDR2 SNEGSKA (reference sequence). The CDR3 DNA reads TGCAGTGCTAGCCCGGGAGAGCAGTACTTC. Translated, it gives CSASPGEQYF.